These T cell receptor beta chains were read from a single sample in a study of vaccination and CD4 T cells after COVID-19. These receptors' antigens are unknown. A single record per CDR3 protein comes from TCRdb applying MiXCR to the PCR reads. The repertoire includes about 7,200 distinct CDR3 sequences, under 40% of them detected once, and approximately 30% sits in the top ten. The sample comprised CD4+ T cells from blood, cultured in vitro. All receptors derive from a human donor in good health. Each CDR3 is given without its conserved first and last residue. Each record gives: V gene, clone size, J gene, CDR3 protein. Not all rows give a size; the values are once, few, many and, for expanded clones, a class.

TRBV6-1	-	TRBJ1-3	ASSRTGSGNTIY
TRBV6-1	few	TRBJ1-2	ASSPGANNYGYT
TRBV5-1	-	TRBJ1-4	ASHNAGNEKLF
TRBV30	-	TRBJ1-1	AWIAGPRDTEAF
TRBV5-1	-	TRBJ2-3	ASSFEGIDTQY
TRBV7-2	few	TRBJ1-5	ASSLGGASNQPQH
TRBV19	once	TRBJ2-5	ASSASRETQY
TRBV30	few	TRBJ1-2	AWSAQFNYGYT
TRBV19	once	TRBJ1-2	ASMTFLNYGYT
TRBV7-9	few	TRBJ1-1	ASSLEGPGTF
TRBV29-1	-	TRBJ2-3	SADWGDTDTQY
TRBV11-2	few	TRBJ2-7	ASSLDLVLAGSYEQY
TRBV19	-	TRBJ1-1	ASSPRQGATTEAF
TRBV3-1	-	TRBJ1-5	ASSQDREQPQH
TRBV7-2	-	TRBJ2-7	ASSLGQGESYEQY
TRBV27	-	TRBJ2-5	ASSWNRGGETRY
TRBV20-1	few	TRBJ2-7	SARGQTYEQY
TRBV20-1	-	TRBJ2-7	SARDRRSSYEQY
TRBV7-2	-	TRBJ2-1	ASSWTSGSSYNEQF
TRBV12-3/TRBV12-4	few	TRBJ1-1	ASSLGQVDRDGAF
TRBV10-1	medium-sized	TRBJ1-1	ASSETGLTEAF
TRBV20-1	-	TRBJ1-5	CAISTGNQPQH
TRBV12-3/TRBV12-4	-	TRBJ1-5	ASSLAGNQPQH
TRBV5-1	-	TRBJ1-6	ASSSAGQKMNSPLH